Presented here are 27 T cell receptor beta chains from one specimen sequenced in a study of blood T cell repertoires in COVID-19. Method: immunoSEQ multiplex PCR; TCRdb's copy keeps in-frame clones and lacks some. The sample has tens of thousands of clones, around nine tenths seen once; the top ten hold more than 15%. Sequencing was performed on peripheral blood. Receptors originate from a man aged 60-69 years with active or convalescent COVID-19.

The chain carries TRBV6-5 and TRBJ1-2; D might be TRBD1 (5 bases). The length of the CDR3 is 15 residues. The V end lost 6 bases, the J end lost 9 bases, and 23 bases lay between the germline ends. Germline CDR1 reads MNHEY; CDR2 reads SVGAGI. The DNA for the CDR3 is TGTGCCAGCAGCGATATTTTCAGGGAATTAGGAAGCTACACCTTC. The encoded protein is CASSDIFRELGSYTF.

The CDR3 nucleotides are TGTGCCAGCAGTCCCCTCGGAGCCTCCAACACTGAAGCTTTCTTT. Translation: CASSPLGASNTEAFF. The chain recombines TRBV27 with TRBJ1-1; D not certain. The germline gives CDR1 MNHEY, CDR2 SMNVEV (reference sequence). The CDR3 is made up of 15 amino acids. Trimming removed 5 bases from V and 2 bases from J, with 15 bases in between.

The chain has TRBV4-3 and TRBJ1-2, with 7 positions matching TRBD1. V was clipped by 4 bases and J by 5 bases; unmatched bases: 4. CDR3 length: 13 residues. Germline loops: CDR1 LGHNA, CDR2 YSLEER. The CDR3 DNA reads as TGCGCCAGCAGCCTTGACAGGGAGTATGGCTACACCTTC. Translation gives CASSLDREYGYTF.

This sequence joins TRBV28 and TRBJ2-6; no definite D call. The CDR3 is made up of 14 amino acids. CDR1 and CDR2 (germline): MDHEN, SYDVKM. Deletions cut 6 bases from V and 0 bases from J, with 6 bases between. CDR3 in DNA: TGTGCCAGCAGATACAGCTCTGGGGCCAACGTCCTGACTTTC. Protein sequence: CASRYSSGANVLTF.

The chain links TRBV6-5 to TRBJ1-1; D remains unclear. The V gene lost 2 bases and the J gene lost 0 bases, with 7 bases spanning the gap. CDR3 length: 14 residues. Germline-derived CDR1 and CDR2 are MNHEY and SVGAGI. CDR3 sequence (DNA): TGTGCCAGCAGTTACGGTACTATGAACACTGAAGCTTTCTTT. Amino acids: CASSYGTMNTEAFF.

The chain is built from TRBV4-1 and TRBJ1-1; 9 nucleotides agree with TRBD1. The V gene end was trimmed by 2 bases and the J gene end by 7 bases; junction bases not matched to a gene: 5. The CDR3 consists of 14 residues. From germline, CDR1 is MGHRA and CDR2 YSYEKL. CDR3 in DNA: TGCGCCAGCAGCCAAAACAGGGGGCACGTTGAAGCTTTCTTT. Its protein is CASSQNRGHVEAFF.

The gene calls are TRBV4-3 and TRBJ1-5, with 7 bases that match TRBD1. Per the germline V gene, CDR1 is LGHNA and CDR2 is YSLEER. The CDR3 consists of 16 residues. V was clipped by 4 bases and J by 5 bases; unmatched bases: 11. CDR3 protein: CASSRSRDSSYQPQHF. As DNA, the CDR3 is TGCGCCAGCAGCCGATCAAGGGACAGCTCATATCAGCCCCAGCATTTT.

The chain couples TRBV11-3 to TRBJ2-2; D remains ambiguous. The CDR3 is made up of 14 amino acids. Germline lookup yields CDR1 SGHNT and CDR2 YENEEA. V was trimmed by 3 bases and J by 2 bases, leaving 7 bases between them. The chain's CDR3 is CASSLLGNTGELFF. The CDR3 coding sequence is TGTGCCAGCAGCTTGCTAGGTAACACCGGGGAGCTGTTTTTT.

The chain is built from TRBV7-8 and TRBJ2-7; 8 bases are shared with TRBD2. The V gene end was trimmed by 1 base and the J gene end by 0 bases; junction bases not matched to a gene: 5. CDR3 length equals 16 residues. Germline V gene data show CDR1 as SGHVS and CDR2 as FQNEAQ. The CDR3 region is CASSLVVAGSSYEQYF. The CDR3 DNA is TGTGCCAGCAGCTTAGTGGTAGCGGGGAGCTCCTACGAGCAGTACTTC.

The chain links TRBV29-1 to TRBJ2-7, with 8 bases aligning to TRBD1. This CDR3 is built from 14 residues. Germline CDR1 and CDR2: SQVTM and ANQGSEA. Germline trimming cut 4 bases from V and 3 bases from J; bases unmatched to any gene: 8. In DNA, the CDR3 is TGCAGCGTTGCGGCTACAGGGGGTGTCTACGAGCAGTACTTC. This codes for CSVAATGGVYEQYF.

The V call is TRBV5-1, the J call TRBJ2-5; perhaps TRBD1 as D (6 bases). CDR1 and CDR2 (germline): SGHRS, YFSETQ. V was cut by 4 bases and J by 4 bases, with 23 bases left in between. This CDR3 region has 17 residues. The chain's CDR3 is CASSRILAGAVIETQYF. CDR3 DNA: TGCGCCAGCAGCCGCATTCTCGCAGGGGCGGTAATAGAGACCCAGTACTTC.

V is TRBV29-1 and J is TRBJ1-2; 7 nucleotides agree with TRBD1. V lost 7 bases to trimming and J lost 4 bases; unmatched junction nucleotides: 3. Germline loops: CDR1 SQVTM, CDR2 ANQGSEA. CDR3 size: 11 residues. CDR3 DNA sequence: TGCAGCGCCTGGGACAGCTATGGCTACACCTTC. Translating gives CSAWDSYGYTF.

V and J are TRBV4-3 and TRBJ2-7; D possibly corresponds to TRBD2 (6 bases). V gave up 5 bases and J gave up 0 bases, with 14 bases separating them. Germline CDR1 LGHNA, CDR2 YSLEER. The CDR3 runs to 15 residues. CDR3 bases: TGCGCCAGCAGCTACGGGACTGCGAGCTCCTACGAGCAGTACTTC. Residues: CASSYGTASSYEQYF.

This rearrangement joins TRBV5-1 to TRBJ2-4, with 16 bases aligning to TRBD2. Germline CDR1 is SGHRS and CDR2 is YFSETQ. J lost 7 bases, V lost 4 bases, and 8 bases had no gene match. This CDR3 comprises 17 residues. The DNA of the CDR3 is TGCGCCAGCAGCGGTCCCGGGACTAGCGGGGGGGCGAACATTCAGTACTTC. Translating gives CASSGPGTSGGANIQYF.

The gene calls are TRBV14 and TRBJ2-5; TRBD2 matches at 12 bases. The CDR3 is made up of 17 amino acids. J was trimmed by 5 bases and V by 4 bases; bases with no gene match: 11. CDR1 SGHDN and CDR2 FVKESK come from the germline V gene. Here the CDR3 DNA reads TGTGCCAGCAGCCCCGGACTAGCGGGGCCCGCGGTCGAGACCCAGTACTTC. Amino acid sequence: CASSPGLAGPAVETQYF.

This chain links TRBV6-2 or TRBV6-3 with TRBJ2-1; D is possibly TRBD1 (5 bases). This CDR3 is 14 amino acids long. CDR1 is MNHEY, CDR2 SVGEGT, per germline. V was clipped by 6 bases and J by 5 bases, with 14 bases between them. CDR3 amino acids: CASSRQKPNNEQFF. DNA for the CDR3: TGTGCCAGCAGCCGACAGAAGCCAAACAATGAGCAGTTCTTC.

This chain links TRBV7-8 with TRBJ2-2; TRBD2 matches 13 bases. The CDR3 is 17 amino acids. Germline lookup yields CDR1 SGHVS and CDR2 FQNEAQ. Losses at the gene ends were 1 base for V and 5 bases for J; bases not matched to a gene: 4. The CDR3 loop reads CASSLVTSGGVTGELFF. The CDR3 DNA follows: TGTGCCAGCAGCTTAGTAACTAGCGGGGGGGTAACCGGGGAGCTGTTTTTT.

This clone occurred once. V and J are TRBV7-9 and TRBJ1-1, with 7 bases lining up with TRBD1. The CDR3 covers 15 residues. The J segment lost 1 base and the V segment lost 7 bases, leaving 9 bases of the junction unmatched. Germline V lookup: CDR1 SEHNR, CDR2 FQNEAQ (reference sequence). This CDR3 reads CASTPRNRGNTEAFF. For the CDR3, the DNA is TGTGCCAGCACCCCCCGGAACAGGGGGAACACTGAAGCTTTCTTT. The full variable domain, rest sourced from reference TRBV7-9 and TRBJ1-1, is DTGVSQNPRHKITKRGQNVTFRCDPISEHNRLYWYRQTLGQGPEFLTYFQNEAQLEKSRLLSDRFSAERPKGSFSTLEIQRTEQGDSAMYLCASTPRNRGNTEAFFGQGTRLTVV.

The V and J genes are TRBV7-9 and TRBJ2-5; possibly TRBD2 for D (5 bases). The CDR3 totals 15 residues. Germline values: CDR1 SEHNR, CDR2 FQNEAQ (reference sequence). The V end was cut by 2 bases, the J end by 0 bases, with 10 bases between. The CDR3 is CASSLSLAYQETQYF. CDR3 nucleotides: TGTGCCAGCAGCTTAAGTTTAGCGTACCAAGAGACCCAGTACTTC.

The rearrangement joins TRBV19 to TRBJ2-2; perhaps TRBD1 as D (5 bases). Germline V lookup: CDR1 LNHDA, CDR2 SQIVND (reference sequence). This CDR3 comprises 13 residues. V dropped 11 bases and J dropped 4 bases, with 14 bases sitting between them. The CDR3 sequence: CALRRDSTGELFF. The DNA for the CDR3 is TGTGCCCTAAGGCGAGACAGCACCGGGGAGCTGTTTTTT.

The rearrangement links TRBV19 to TRBJ1-2; D not certain. V lost 4 bases and J 10 bases, leaving 10 bases between the germline ends. The CDR3 is 11 residues long. Germline CDR1 and CDR2: LNHDA and SQIVND (reference sequence). The CDR3 spells CASSRIEDYTF. As DNA, the CDR3 is TGTGCCAGTAGTAGAATCGAGGACTACACCTTC. The full variable domain, with the rest looked up from reference TRBV19 and TRBJ1-2, is DGGITQSPKYLFRKEGQNVTLSCEQNLNHDAMYWYRQDPGQGLRLIYYSQIVNDFQKGDIAEGYSVSREKKESFPLTVTSAQKNPTAFYLCASSRIEDYTFGSGTRLTVV.

This clone was seen only once. This chain links TRBV15 with TRBJ1-2; the match to TRBD1 covers 9 bases. Germline assignment: CDR1 LNHNV and CDR2 YYDKDF (reference sequence). V lost 0 bases to trimming and J lost 4 bases; unmatched junction nucleotides: 18. This CDR3 has 20 amino acids. The CDR3 protein is CATSRDLVGGQGLRFYGYTF. As DNA, the CDR3 is TGTGCCACCAGCAGAGATTTGGTAGGGGGACAGGGACTTCGCTTCTATGGCTACACCTTC.

The chain recombines TRBV19 with TRBJ1-6; tentative D call: TRBD1 (5 bases). Looked up from germline, CDR1 is LNHDA and CDR2 is SQIVND (reference sequence). The V end was cut by 6 bases, the J end by 7 bases, with 13 bases between. The CDR3 covers 14 residues. CDR3 bases: TGTGCCAGTAGAGACAGCCTAACGAATTCACCCCTCCACTTT. Translated: CASRDSLTNSPLHF.

The chain uses TRBV28 and TRBJ2-2, with no clear D. This CDR3 comprises 13 residues. Per the germline V gene, CDR1 is MDHEN and CDR2 is SYDVKM. Trimming cost V 7 bases and J 4 bases, with 10 bases left between them. The CDR3 protein is CASMRQATGELFF. CDR3 nucleotide sequence: TGTGCCAGCATGCGGCAAGCCACCGGGGAGCTGTTTTTT. Full variable domain (rest looked up from reference TRBV28 and TRBJ2-2): DVKVTQSSRYLVKRTGEKVFLECVQDMDHENMFWYRQDPGLGLRLIYFSYDVKMKEKGDIPEGYSVSREKKERFSLILESASTNQTSMYLCASMRQATGELFFGEGSRLTVL.

The chain recombines TRBV5-1 with TRBJ2-7; unclear D gene. Germline values: CDR1 SGHRS, CDR2 YFSETQ. The CDR3 totals 10 residues. CDR3 in amino acids: CASPFEQQYF. CDR3 sequence (DNA): TGCGCGAGCCCGTTTGAGCAGCAGTACTTC.

The chain has TRBV11-3 and TRBJ2-1, with D uncertain. The V and J ends lost 2 bases and 7 bases respectively, with 9 bases between them. Germline CDR1 reads SGHNT; CDR2 reads YENEEA. The CDR3 has 13 residues. CDR3 sequence reads: CASSLTPRNEQFF. The CDR3 coding sequence is TGTGCCAGCAGCTTAACTCCTAGGAATGAGCAGTTCTTC.

The chain is built from TRBV10-2 and TRBJ1-3, with D maybe TRBD1 (5 bases). V shed 5 bases and J shed 1 base, with 9 bases lying between them. Germline CDR1 is WSHSY and CDR2 is SAAADI. CDR3 length: 14 residues. CDR3 region: CASSQRQSGNTIYF. As DNA, the CDR3 is TGCGCCAGCAGTCAGCGACAGTCTGGAAACACCATATATTTT.